This T cell receptor (beta chain) was documented in a study of blood T cell repertoires in COVID-19. Study-level background: Both acute and convalescent COVID-19 samples were obtained from the United States, Italy and Spain. T cells, B-cell-depleted T cells, or PBMCs supplied cDNA or gDNA.

Assay used: immunoSEQ multiplex PCR; TCRdb lists only in-frame clones, some missing. The sample lists 200,000 to 250,000 clones; roughly 88% were seen once. Enrolled through a virtual design, the participants were between 18 and 89 years of age and came from about two dozen US areas. Participants were placed into cohorts based on the clinical history they reported. V was cut by 4 bases and J by 5 bases, with 4 bases left in between. This CDR3 contains 11 residues. The germline V gene has CDR1 SGHKS and CDR2 YYEKEE (reference sequence). The genes are TRBV5-5 and TRBJ1-3; D is ambiguous. This clonotype was sampled from a woman in her 30s who had been exposed to COVID-19. The sample was PBMCs or T cells enriched from blood (not recorded which). Here the CDR3 DNA reads TGTGCCAGCAGCCCCAGAAACACCATATATTTT. It is translated as CASSPRNTIYF.